The TCR beta chain described here comes from a study of control samples from healthy donors and cancer patients. Produced via immunoSEQ multiplex PCR; TCRdb's table is partial and in-frame only. The sample comprises 40,000 to 55,000 clones, about 89% of which are singletons, and more than 8.5% rests with the top ten. Germline loops: CDR1 SGHNT, CDR2 YENEEA. V trimming: 5 bases; J trimming: 6 bases; junction bases outside the gene matches: 6. The CDR3 loop spans 16 amino acids. This clonotype was obtained from a woman aged 55-69 years with lung cancer. The chain is built from TRBV11-3 and TRBJ2-1; 14 nucleotides line up with TRBD2. Sequencing was carried out using PBMCs. CDR3 bases: TGTGCCAGCAGCCCCAGACTAGCGGGAGGGATCAATGAGCAGTTCTTC. Protein sequence: CASSPRLAGGINEQFF.